This T cell receptor beta chain comes out of a study of T cell responses to AZD1222 COVID-19 vaccine. As concerns this clone: As yet, its antigen is unknown.

Notes on the study in general: There were repertoire samples only from the period after the peak T cell response. Spike-specific TCR breadth and depth went up after people got two AZD1222 doses.

The protocol was immunoSEQ multiplex PCR, while the TCRdb copy is restricted to in-frame clones and leaves out a portion. Of roughly 150,000 clones detected, more than 70% appear once; the ten largest clones hold about 3.3%. The V gene's germline CDR1 is SEHNR and CDR2 FQNEAQ (reference sequence). This CDR3 has 15 amino acids. Germline trimming cut 4 bases from V and 2 bases from J; bases unmatched to any gene: 6. The sequence came from an adult in good health. J is TRBJ2-3 and V is TRBV7-9; 7 bases agree with TRBD1. Sequencing used peripheral blood, obtained on day 0 of MenACWY control vaccination. CDR3 nucleotide sequence: TGTGCCAGCAGCTACTGGGACAGCCTCACAGATACGCAGTATTTT. This translates into CASSYWDSLTDTQYF.